The 22 T cell receptor beta chains below were found in one sample sequenced in a study of Ad26.COV2.S vaccination and SARS-CoV-2 variants. Described treatment: around 19 received Ad26.COV2.S at low or high dose, single or two shots; 5 received placebo; per-sample allocation not given. Samples analyzed were those drawn on day 63 after the first vaccine or placebo injection. Using immunoSEQ multiplex PCR, the repertoire was profiled, and TCRdb retains in-frame clones only, with some absent. The table has roughly 410,000 clones, roughly 85% seen once. The specimen comprised peripheral blood, sampled in a trial of Ad26.COV2.S vaccine versus placebo. The receptors stem from a person aged 18-60 years who received the Ad26.COV2.S COVID-19 vaccine or a placebo.

This clone was recorded a few times. The chain joins TRBV7-6 to TRBJ2-7, with 7 bases aligning to TRBD2. Germline V gene sequence: CDR1 SGHVS, CDR2 FNYEAQ. CDR3 length equals 15 residues. Unmatched junction bases numbered 9, after V lost 2 bases and J lost 5 bases. This CDR3 reads CASSLTAGVVNEQYF. The CDR3 DNA reads as TGTGCCAGCAGCTTAACGGCGGGAGTAGTTAACGAGCAGTACTTC. The full variable domain, its missing parts supplied by reference TRBV7-6 and TRBJ2-7, is GAGVSQSPRYKVTKRGQDVALRCDPISGHVSLYWYRQALGQGPEFLTYFNYEAQQDKSGLPNDRFSAERPEGSISTLTIQRTEQRDSAMYRCASSLTAGVVNEQYFGPGTRLTVT.

The count of this clone is one. This chain links TRBV9 with TRBJ2-7; TRBD2 matches 10 bases. With 3 bases clipped from V and 4 bases from J, the junction kept 10 bases outside the gene matches. The CDR3 consists of 16 residues. Germline loops: CDR1 SGDLS, CDR2 YYNGEE. Written as DNA, the CDR3 is TGTGCCAGCAGCGCCCAAATCGGGACTAGCGTTTACGAGCAGTACTTC. This sequence encodes CASSAQIGTSVYEQYF.

This chain links TRBV18 with TRBJ1-6; D perhaps matches TRBD1 (6 bases). The CDR3 covers 15 residues. Per the germline V gene, CDR1 is KGHSH and CDR2 is LQKENI. Trimming removed 4 bases at V and 9 bases at J, with 16 bases between. For the CDR3, the DNA is TGTGCCAGCTCACAGTCCCAGGGGTCGGGTTCACCCCTCCACTTT. Its protein product is CASSQSQGSGSPLHF.

V is TRBV2 and J is TRBJ2-3; D is undetermined. V dropped 2 bases and J dropped 6 bases, with 6 bases sitting between them. Germline lookup yields CDR1 SNHLY and CDR2 FYNNEI. CDR3 size: 12 residues. This CDR3 reads CASSEIVDTQYF. CDR3 coding DNA: TGTGCCAGCAGTGAAATCGTGGATACGCAGTATTTT. Variable domain in full (rest from reference TRBV2 and TRBJ2-3): EPEVTQTPSHQVTQMGQEVILRCVPISNHLYFYWYRQILGQKVEFLVSFYNNEISEKSEIFDDQFSVERPDGSNFTLKIRSTKLEDSAMYFCASSEIVDTQYFGPGTRLTVL.

The gene calls are TRBV5-5 and TRBJ1-1, with D possibly TRBD1 on 6 matching bases. The CDR3 spans 15 residues. The V end lost 0 bases, the J end lost 1 base, and 10 bases lay between the germline ends. Looked up from germline, CDR1 is SGHKS and CDR2 is YYEKEE (reference sequence). Written as DNA, the CDR3 is TGTGCCAGCAGCTTGGACGCAGGGGAGAACACTGAAGCTTTCTTT. The encoded protein is CASSLDAGENTEAFF.

About this clone: Within the sample, other DNA sequences also encode this same CDR3. V gene TRBV5-1 combines with J gene TRBJ2-1; D is unclear. Trimming pared 1 base from V and 0 bases from J, leaving 5 bases between. CDR3 length: 14 residues. Germline-derived CDR1 and CDR2 are SGHRS and YFSETQ. The CDR3 nucleotides are TGCGCCAGCAGCTTGCAGAGCTCCTACAATGAGCAGTTCTTC. It yields the protein CASSLQSSYNEQFF.

This chain uses TRBV9 with TRBJ1-1; D unresolved. The CDR3 runs 13 residues. From germline, CDR1 is SGDLS and CDR2 YYNGEE. V gave up 0 bases and J gave up 4 bases, with 7 bases separating them. The CDR3 is CASSVGQLTEAFF. CDR3 coding DNA: TGTGCCAGCAGCGTAGGACAACTCACTGAAGCTTTCTTT.

This chain connects TRBV6-5 to TRBJ1-4, with 8 bases lining up with TRBD1. Germline V gene data show CDR1 as MNHEY and CDR2 as SVGAGI. The CDR3 covers 14 residues. The ends lost 5 bases at V and 4 bases at J; junction bases unmatched: 3. The CDR3 nucleotides are TGTGCCAGCAGTCCGACAGGGGATAATGAAAAACTGTTTTTT. This codes for CASSPTGDNEKLFF.

The V and J genes are TRBV10-3 and TRBJ2-5; 8 bases agree with TRBD1. The CDR3 has 13 amino acids. Germline values: CDR1 ENHRY, CDR2 SYGVKD. The CDR3 here is CDKTQGAVETQYF. The CDR3 DNA is TGTGACAAGACCCAGGGGGCAGTGGAGACCCAGTACTTC.

The V call is TRBV19, the J call TRBJ1-3; D possibly corresponds to TRBD1 (6 bases). This CDR3 region has 14 residues. Deletions cut 5 bases from V and 3 bases from J, with 11 bases between. Germline assignment: CDR1 LNHDA and CDR2 SQIVND (reference sequence). In DNA, the CDR3 is TGTGCCAGTAGTCCCCAGGGGATTGGAAACACCATATATTTT. Its protein product is CASSPQGIGNTIYF.

This chain uses TRBV3-1 (or the pseudogene TRBV3-2) with TRBJ2-2, with no clear D. The V end was cut by 4 bases, the J end by 4 bases, with 16 bases between. The CDR3 length is 16 residues. CDR1 is LGHDT and CDR2 is YNNKEL in the germline V gene (reference sequence). CDR3 sequence reads: CASSRRVRSFTGELFF. Written as DNA, the CDR3 is TGTGCCAGCAGCCGCCGCGTGAGGTCATTCACCGGGGAGCTGTTTTTT.

This clone was detected only a few times. This chain uses TRBV10-2 with TRBJ2-7; 11 bases are shared with TRBD1. The CDR3 sequence is 14 residues long. The V gene's germline CDR1 is WSHSY and CDR2 SAAADI. Unmatched junction bases numbered 5, after V lost 4 bases and J lost 6 bases. As DNA, the CDR3 is TGCGCCAGCAGTGTTGGACAGGGGGCGAGCGAGCAGTACTTC. Protein: CASSVGQGASEQYF.

V and J are TRBV15 and TRBJ2-6; D is undetermined. This CDR3 has 17 residues. In germline, CDR1 is LNHNV, CDR2 YYDKDF (reference sequence). V shed 1 base and J shed 0 bases, with 10 bases lying between them. CDR3 in DNA: TGTGCCACCAGCAGAGGATCGTTTCTCTCTGGGGCCAACGTCCTGACTTTC. Its translation is CATSRGSFLSGANVLTF.

The chain is built from TRBV7-2 and TRBJ2-3; D uncertain. V was shortened by 3 bases and J by 0 bases, with 7 bases between the two germline ends. Germline CDR1 and CDR2: SGHTA and FQGNSA. This CDR3 spans 14 amino acids. CDR3 sequence reads: CASSFPSSTDTQYF. CDR3 nucleotides: TGTGCCAGCAGCTTTCCGTCTAGCACAGATACGCAGTATTTT.

The genes are TRBV6-1 and TRBJ1-3; a weak D match, TRBD1 (5 bases). Per germline, CDR1 MNHNS and CDR2 SASEGT. Trimming left V 2 bases short and J 1 base short, with 9 bases between. The CDR3 is 15 amino acids. The CDR3, as DNA: TGTGCCAGCAGTGAAAGATCAGGGTCTGGAAACACCATATATTTT. This gives the protein CASSERSGSGNTIYF.

The chain couples TRBV10-3 to TRBJ1-2; D ambiguous. V was cut by 6 bases and J by 4 bases, with 18 bases left in between. The germline gives CDR1 ENHRY, CDR2 SYGVKD. This CDR3 is 15 amino acids long. The CDR3 spells CAIRENGSRLYGYTF. The CDR3, as DNA: TGTGCCATCAGGGAGAATGGGAGTCGTCTCTATGGCTACACCTTC.

This sequence joins TRBV21-1 and TRBJ2-5; TRBD2 reflects the table's D call only, with no check against the DNA. TRBV21-1 has pseudogene status. The CDR3 sequence is 16 residues long. CDR3 loop: CASSDKGLAVQETQYF. In DNA, the CDR3 is TGTGCCAGCAGCGACAAGGGACTAGCGGTCCAAGAGACCCAGTACTTC.

The chain uses TRBV6-2 or TRBV6-3 and TRBJ1-1; no clear D. V was pared by 3 bases and J by 0 bases, with 8 bases between. The CDR3 has 14 residues. Germline CDR1 MNHEY, CDR2 SVGEGT. DNA for the CDR3: TGTGCCAGCAGTTATACCGGAGTGAACACTGAAGCTTTCTTT. This codes for CASSYTGVNTEAFF.

Comment on this clone: In the same sample, other DNA sequences code for this CDR3. This sequence joins TRBV18 and TRBJ1-1, with TRBD1 identical over 9 bases. J lost 1 base, V lost 3 bases, and 0 bases had no gene match. Germline-derived CDR1 and CDR2 are KGHSH and LQKENI. The CDR3 spans 14 residues. The DNA for the CDR3 is TGTGCCAGCTCACCGGACAGGGGGAACACTGAAGCTTTCTTT. Residues: CASSPDRGNTEAFF. Full variable domain (rest looked up from reference TRBV18 and TRBJ1-1): NAGVMQNPRHLVRRRGQEARLRCSPMKGHSHVYWYRQLPEEGLKFMVYLQKENIIDESGMPKERFSAEFPKEGPSILRIQQVVRGDSAAYFCASSPDRGNTEAFFGQGTRLTVV.

With regard to this clone: Other DNA sequences in the sample encode the same CDR3. This sequence joins TRBV5-4 and TRBJ1-2, with D maybe TRBD1 (6 bases). This CDR3 is 13 amino acids long. V lost 4 bases and J lost 2, with 9 bases in between. Germline V gene lookup returns CDR1 SGHNT and CDR2 YYREEE (reference sequence). CDR3 sequence: CASSPDRNYGYTF. The CDR3 DNA reads TGTGCCAGCAGCCCGGACAGAAACTATGGCTACACCTTC.

The rearrangement links TRBV11-2 to TRBJ2-1; D is ambiguous. This CDR3 contains 14 residues. CDR1 is SGHAT and CDR2 is FQNNGV in the germline V gene. Trimming took 1 base from V and 9 from J, leaving 13 bases between them. CDR3 sequence reads: CASSLVSVSIEQFF. CDR3 sequence (DNA): TGTGCCAGCAGCTTAGTATCGGTTAGCATTGAGCAGTTCTTC.

This rearrangement joins TRBV5-1 to TRBJ1-4; weak D call: TRBD1 (6 bases). Trimming removed 1 base from V and 11 bases from J, with 15 bases in between. This CDR3 has 14 amino acids. From germline, CDR1 is SGHRS and CDR2 YFSETQ. The CDR3 DNA reads as TGCGCCAGCAGCTTGAGTTTTTTACAGGGTAAACTGTTTTTT. Encoded protein: CASSLSFLQGKLFF. Filled out from reference TRBV5-1 and TRBJ1-4, the complete variable domain reads KAGVTQTPRYLIKTRGQQVTLSCSPISGHRSVSWYQQTPGQGLQFLFEYFSETQRNKGNFPGRFSGRQFSNSRSEMNVSTLELGDSALYLCASSLSFLQGKLFFGSGTQLSVL.